The 23 T cell receptor beta chains reported below all come from one sample, sequenced in a study of cytomegalovirus exposure and HLA in healthy donors. Both 60 Vbeta primers and 13 Jbeta primers went into the PCR. Profiled with immunoSEQ multiplex PCR; TCRdb holds only in-frame clones, not every one. Here the sample spans some 120,000 clones, roughly 76% being singletons. Sequences were obtained from PBMCs. The receptors were gathered from a woman aged 55-70 years in good health and CMV-seropositive.

A single count supports this clone. The chain links TRBV5-1 to TRBJ1-5; maybe TRBD1 (6 bases). Germline V CDR1 and CDR2: SGHRS, YFSETQ. This CDR3 is built from 13 residues. Trimming removed 2 bases from V and 5 bases from J, with 8 bases in between. The CDR3 DNA reads TGCGCCAGCAGCTTAGGGGGGGATCAGCCCCAGCATTTT. It codes for CASSLGGDQPQHF. The variable domain in full, completed from reference TRBV5-1 and TRBJ1-5, reads KAGVTQTPRYLIKTRGQQVTLSCSPISGHRSVSWYQQTPGQGLQFLFEYFSETQRNKGNFPGRFSGRQFSNSRSEMNVSTLELGDSALYLCASSLGGDQPQHFGDGTRLSIL.

The chain has TRBV10-1 and TRBJ1-5, with D possibly matching TRBD1 (6 bases). V lost 8 bases and J lost 2, with 19 bases in between. CDR1 and CDR2 from the germline V gene are WNHNN and SYGVQD (reference sequence). The CDR3 length is 16 residues. The DNA for the CDR3 is TGCGCCAGCCCGAGGGGGGGGGCCAAGGGCAATCAGCCCCAGCATTTT. Amino acid sequence: CASPRGGAKGNQPQHF.

The CDR3 DNA reads TGTGCCTGGACCCCGACGGCAAGGGGTGAAAAACTGTTTTTT. It translates to CAWTPTARGEKLFF. This rearrangement joins TRBV30 to TRBJ1-4; D is possibly TRBD1 (5 bases). Germline V gives CDR1 GTSNPN, CDR2 SVGIG (reference sequence). V lost 4 bases and J 7 bases, leaving 16 bases between the germline ends. This CDR3 has 14 amino acids.

The chain recombines TRBV7-9 with TRBJ1-2; D uncertain. Germline CDR1 is SEHNR and CDR2 is FQNEAQ (reference sequence). V lost 5 bases, J lost 6 bases, and 7 bases lay in between. The CDR3 covers 11 residues. CDR3 residues: CASSPSDGYTF. Written as DNA, the CDR3 is TGTGCCAGCAGCCCTTCAGATGGCTACACCTTC.

This clone was counted only a few times. The V gene is TRBV2, the J gene TRBJ2-5, with 9 bases identical to TRBD2. The CDR3 sequence is 16 residues long. V lost 1 base to trimming and J lost 5 bases; unmatched junction nucleotides: 8. The germline V gene encodes CDR1 SNHLY and CDR2 FYNNEI. The CDR3 nucleotides read TGTGCCAGCAGTGAAGGGTCTGCGGGGGGGCGGGAGACCCAGTACTTC. It specifies CASSEGSAGGRETQYF. The whole variable domain, filled in from reference TRBV2 and TRBJ2-5, reads EPEVTQTPSHQVTQMGQEVILRCVPISNHLYFYWYRQILGQKVEFLVSFYNNEISEKSEIFDDQFSVERPDGSNFTLKIRSTKLEDSAMYFCASSEGSAGGRETQYFGPGTRLLVL.

The rearrangement uses TRBV10-1 and TRBJ1-3; TRBD1 aligns across 7 bases. J gave up 0 bases and V 9 bases, and 5 bases lay outside the gene matches. The germline CDR1 and CDR2 sequences are WNHNN and SYGVQD (reference sequence). The CDR3 is 14 residues long. The CDR3 DNA reads TGCGCCAGGAAACAGGGGTTCTCTGGAAACACCATATATTTT. This sequence encodes CARKQGFSGNTIYF.

The V call is TRBV7-8, the J call TRBJ1-1; D remains unclear. CDR1 is SGHVS, CDR2 FQNEAQ, per germline. The germline V and J ends were trimmed by 1 base and 4 bases, with 7 bases remaining between them. The CDR3 spans 13 residues. The CDR3 sequence is CASSLDFSTEAFF. As DNA, the CDR3 is TGTGCCAGCAGCTTAGATTTCTCCACTGAAGCTTTCTTT.

The chain employs TRBV30 and TRBJ2-6; 9 bases align to TRBD1. Germline V gene data show CDR1 as GTSNPN and CDR2 as SVGIG (reference sequence). Germline trimming cut 5 bases from V and 0 bases from J; bases unmatched to any gene: 5. CDR3 length: 16 residues. The CDR3 reads CAWGQGRNSGANVLTF. The CDR3, as DNA: TGTGCCTGGGGACAGGGGCGAAACTCTGGGGCCAACGTCCTGACTTTC.

This chain uses TRBV11-2 with TRBJ1-1; D unclear. Germline lookup yields CDR1 SGHAT and CDR2 FQNNGV. The CDR3 is 13 amino acids. The V gene lost 0 bases and the J gene lost 1 base, with 3 bases spanning the gap. The CDR3 loop reads CASSLDRNTEAFF. CDR3 nucleotides: TGTGCCAGCAGCTTAGATCGGAACACTGAAGCTTTCTTT.

The rearrangement uses TRBV5-1 and TRBJ2-1, with 9 bases fitting TRBD2. The CDR3 length is 19 residues. Germline CDR1 is SGHRS and CDR2 is YFSETQ. V shed 2 bases, J shed 0 bases, and the junction held 12 bases outside the gene matches. The CDR3 bases are TGCGCCAGCAGCTTTACCCCCCAGACTAGCGGAAGCTCCTACAATGAGCAGTTCTTC. It codes for CASSFTPQTSGSSYNEQFF.

This clone appeared a single time. The V and J genes are TRBV16 and TRBJ1-2, with D tentatively TRBD1 (6 bases). The V gene's germline CDR1 is KGHSY and CDR2 FQNENV. The CDR3 is made up of 13 amino acids. Deletions cut 11 bases from V and 1 base from J, with 14 bases between. Here the CDR3 DNA reads TGTGCCTCTACGGGGACACTTAACTATGGCTACACCTTC. As protein: CASTGTLNYGYTF. Full variable domain (remainder filled in from reference TRBV16 and TRBJ1-2): GEEVAQTPKHLVRGEGQKAKLYCAPIKGHSYVFWYQQVLKNEFKFLISFQNENVFDETGMPKERFSAKCLPNSPCSLEIQATKLEDSAVYFCASTGTLNYGYTFGSGTRLTVV.

The chain employs TRBV7-7 and TRBJ2-1; D perhaps matches TRBD2 (5 bases). Trimming removed 3 bases at V and 3 bases at J, with 12 bases between. From germline, CDR1 is SSHAT and CDR2 FNYEAQ (reference sequence). This CDR3 has 15 residues. The CDR3 sequence is CASSFRIGSYNEQFF. The CDR3 coding sequence is TGTGCCAGCAGCTTTAGGATAGGGAGCTACAATGAGCAGTTCTTC. The full variable domain, in which reference TRBV7-7 and TRBJ2-1 provide the parts outside the CDR3, is GAGVSQSPRYKVTKRGQDVTLRCDPISSHATLYWYQQALGQGPEFLTYFNYEAQPDKSGLPSDRFSAERPEGSISTLTIQRTEQRDSAMYRCASSFRIGSYNEQFFGPGTRLTVL.

This clone appeared a few times. The chain joins TRBV7-2 to TRBJ2-5, with D possibly matching TRBD1 (5 bases). CDR1 SGHTA and CDR2 FQGNSA come from the germline V gene. The CDR3 spans 12 residues. V was shortened by 5 bases and J by 7 bases, with 11 bases between the two germline ends. CDR3 DNA sequence: TGTGCCAGCAGCGATCTAGGGGTGACCCAGTACTTC. Amino acids: CASSDLGVTQYF.

The J gene is TRBJ1-5, the V gene TRBV27, with a weak D call TRBD1 (5 bases). V was trimmed by 2 bases and J by 4 bases, leaving 9 bases between them. This CDR3 has 14 residues. Germline V gene data show CDR1 as MNHEY and CDR2 as SMNVEV (reference sequence). CDR3 sequence reads: CASSLAGPNQPQHF. CDR3 DNA: TGTGCCAGCAGTTTAGCGGGGCCTAATCAGCCCCAGCATTTT.

The V gene is TRBV7-2, the J gene TRBJ2-5, with a tentative D call TRBD2 (6 bases). This CDR3 has 13 amino acids. Trimming took 4 bases from V and 5 from J, leaving 11 bases between them. The germline CDR1 and CDR2 sequences are SGHTA and FQGNSA. The CDR3 nucleotides read TGTGCCAGCAGCTCCAGCCGGGGGGAGACCCAGTACTTC. This encodes CASSSSRGETQYF.

The chain recombines TRBV10-1 with TRBJ1-5, with D possibly matching TRBD1 (5 bases). The CDR3 contains 19 residues. Deletions cut 6 bases from V and 2 bases from J, with 26 bases between. Germline loops: CDR1 WNHNN, CDR2 SYGVQD (reference sequence). CDR3 sequence reads: CASSPQREGPRDGNQPQHF. The DNA of the CDR3 is TGCGCCAGCAGCCCTCAAAGGGAGGGGCCTAGGGATGGCAATCAGCCCCAGCATTTT.

The chain uses TRBV4-1 and TRBJ2-7; 7 bases match TRBD2. The J segment lost 0 bases and the V segment lost 1 base, leaving 6 bases of the junction unmatched. CDR3 length equals 16 residues. Germline V CDR1 and CDR2: MGHRA, YSYEKL. The CDR3 spells CASSQGLLAVSYEQYF. CDR3 in DNA: TGCGCCAGCAGCCAAGGTCTTCTAGCGGTCTCCTACGAGCAGTACTTC.

The gene calls are TRBV28 and TRBJ1-5; 8 bases are a match to TRBD1. The length of the CDR3 is 18 residues. The J segment lost 0 bases and the V segment lost 6 bases, leaving 13 bases of the junction unmatched. Germline-derived CDR1 and CDR2 are MDHEN and SYDVKM. The CDR3 here is CASRLRYRGTRSNQPQHF. The CDR3 coding sequence is TGTGCCAGCAGACTTCGGTACAGGGGGACTCGTAGCAATCAGCCCCAGCATTTT.

The chain joins TRBV7-9 to TRBJ2-1; D perhaps matches TRBD1 (5 bases). The CDR3 spans 14 residues. Trimming left V 0 bases short and J 5 bases short, with 8 bases between. CDR1 is SEHNR, CDR2 FQNEAQ, per germline (reference sequence). DNA of the CDR3: TGTGCCAGCAGCTTAGCTGGGGCGGACAATGAGCAGTTCTTC. Translated: CASSLAGADNEQFF.

The chain employs TRBV7-2 and TRBJ2-7; tentative D call: TRBD2 (5 bases). Trimming took 0 bases from V and 2 from J, leaving 8 bases between them. The CDR3 spans 14 residues. Germline loops: CDR1 SGHTA, CDR2 FQGNSA. The CDR3: CASSLAIGTYEQYF. DNA of the CDR3: TGTGCCAGCAGCTTAGCTATCGGGACCTACGAGCAGTACTTC.

This chain connects TRBV15 to TRBJ1-4; 9 positions agree with TRBD1. CDR1 is LNHNV and CDR2 is YYDKDF in the germline V gene (reference sequence). The CDR3 runs to 14 residues. Losses at the gene ends were 1 base for V and 6 bases for J; bases not matched to a gene: 0. The CDR3 coding sequence is TGTGCCACCAGCAGAGGGGACAGGGATGAAAAACTGTTTTTT. Protein sequence: CATSRGDRDEKLFF.

This clone was seen a handful of times. The chain is built from TRBV9 and TRBJ2-1; 10 bases are shared with TRBD2. Trimming took 3 bases from V and 4 from J; bases not matched to a gene: 4. This CDR3 region has 15 residues. Per the germline V gene, CDR1 is SGDLS and CDR2 is YYNGEE. CDR3 amino acids: CASSDGTSVYNEQFF. As DNA, the CDR3 is TGTGCCAGCAGCGACGGGACTAGCGTTTACAATGAGCAGTTCTTC.

V is TRBV20-1 and J is TRBJ1-2; 9 positions match TRBD1. Germline CDR1 is DFQATT and CDR2 is SNEGSKA (reference sequence). This CDR3 region has 11 residues. The CDR3 DNA is TGCAGACAGGGGGCTTCCTATGGCTACACCTTC. It is translated as CRQGASYGYTF.